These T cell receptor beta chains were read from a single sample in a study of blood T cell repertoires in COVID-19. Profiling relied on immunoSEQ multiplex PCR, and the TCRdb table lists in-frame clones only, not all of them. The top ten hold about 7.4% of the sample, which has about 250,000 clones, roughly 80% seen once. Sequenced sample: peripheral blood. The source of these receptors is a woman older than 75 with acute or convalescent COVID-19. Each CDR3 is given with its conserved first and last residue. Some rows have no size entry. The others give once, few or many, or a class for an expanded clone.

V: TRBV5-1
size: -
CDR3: CASSLGQGYHGYTF

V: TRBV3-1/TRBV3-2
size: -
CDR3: CASSPSPGTTILYEQYF

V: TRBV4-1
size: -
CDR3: CASSQDPTYPYGYTF

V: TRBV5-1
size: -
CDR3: CASSLGDNEQFF

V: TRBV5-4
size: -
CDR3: CASSDRGGYNEQFF

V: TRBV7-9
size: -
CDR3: CASSLLGLAGVGADTQYF

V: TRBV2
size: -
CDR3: CASSVPSINQPQHF

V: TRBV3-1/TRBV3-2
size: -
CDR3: CASSPSTGSYEQYF

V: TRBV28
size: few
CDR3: CASSFRTVAGNTIYF

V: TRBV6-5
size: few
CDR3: CASMEASSYNSPLHF

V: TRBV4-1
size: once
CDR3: CASSQAYSPGVLVGYTF

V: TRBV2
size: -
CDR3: CASKVEKGQYGYTF

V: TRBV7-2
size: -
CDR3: CASSLVGLYEQYF

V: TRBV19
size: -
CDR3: CASTAGQGYEQYF

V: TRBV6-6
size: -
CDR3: CASSYGSGGTDTQYF

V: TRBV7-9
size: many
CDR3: CASSGVSRMNTEAFF

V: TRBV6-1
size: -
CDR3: CASSEGRTGGTDTQYF

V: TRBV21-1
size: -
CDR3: CASSKVLGQTYNEQFF

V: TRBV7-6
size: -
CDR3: CASSLAASGSLSPYEQYF

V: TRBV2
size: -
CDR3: CASTRERSIYEQYF

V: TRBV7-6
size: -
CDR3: CASSPRQGGTYEQYF

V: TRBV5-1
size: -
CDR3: CASSLSGVLNTEAFF

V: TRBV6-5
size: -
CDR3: CASRYRGPDTEAFF

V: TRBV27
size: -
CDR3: CASSLLNGGKETQYF